One sample yielded the 6 T cell receptor beta chains listed below, sequenced in a study of blood T cell repertoires in COVID-19. Clones were read by immunoSEQ multiplex PCR, and TCRdb kept only the in-frame ones, dropping some. The sample has 45,000 or so clones, over 75% seen once. The sequencing sample was made of peripheral blood. These receptors were taken from a human donor in a cohort sampled during active COVID-19.

CDR3 protein: CAWSAGRNQPQHF. CDR3 nucleotide sequence: TGTGCCTGGAGTGCAGGGCGCAATCAGCCCCAGCATTTT. The gene calls are TRBV30 and TRBJ1-5, with D possibly matching TRBD1 (5 bases). The CDR3 is 13 residues long. Germline CDR1 and CDR2: GTSNPN and SVGIG (reference sequence). Trimming took 1 base from V and 2 from J, leaving 6 bases between them.

As concerns this clone: At one boundary the junction diverges from the germline segment, which might be a read error. The chain employs TRBV4-3 and TRBJ2-3; 7 bases line up with TRBD2. Germline-derived CDR1 and CDR2 are LGHNA and YSLEER. The CDR3 is made up of 15 amino acids. The CDR3 DNA reads TGCGCCAGCAGCCAAGGTCTGACTAGCAGAGATACGCAGTATTTT. Residues: CASSQGLTSRDTQYF.

The rearrangement uses TRBV14 and TRBJ2-7, with D perhaps TRBD1 (5 bases). This CDR3 has 13 amino acids. CDR1 and CDR2 from the germline V gene are SGHDN and FVKESK. V was shortened by 6 bases and J by 4 bases, with 13 bases between the two germline ends. The CDR3 coding sequence is TGTGCCAGCAGTCTATCCAGGGTGTACGAGCAGTACTTC. This codes for CASSLSRVYEQYF.

This clone was seen many times. The chain couples TRBV11-2 to TRBJ2-7, with a possible D match to TRBD2 (6 bases). Germline CDR1 SGHAT, CDR2 FQNNGV. CDR3 length equals 13 residues. Trimming removed 8 bases from V and 4 bases from J, with 15 bases in between. CDR3 nucleotide sequence: TGTGCCAGCGACCGGGACGGGGGTTACGAGCAGTACTTC. Its translation: CASDRDGGYEQYF.

The chain recombines TRBV14 with TRBJ2-2; the D is unclear. Trimming removed 2 bases at V and 13 bases at J, with 8 bases between. Germline CDR1 SGHDN, CDR2 FVKESK. This CDR3 has 11 amino acids. The CDR3 DNA follows: TGTGCCAGCAGCCAAACTCGTGTGCTGTTTTTT. It encodes CASSQTRVLFF.

The chain has TRBV4-2 and TRBJ2-3; 9 bases line up with TRBD1. The CDR3 extends over 16 amino acids. Per the germline V gene, CDR1 is LGHNA and CDR2 is YNFKEQ. V lost 3 bases, J lost 0 bases, and 4 bases stayed unmatched. CDR3 in amino acids: CASSQRQGDSTDTQYF. The CDR3 nucleotides read TGTGCCAGCAGCCAGAGACAGGGGGACAGCACAGATACGCAGTATTTT.